One sample yielded the 5 T cell receptor beta chains listed below, sequenced in a study of T cell repertoires in cytomegalovirus infection. The antigens for these receptors are not known. TCRdb ran MiXCR on the reads and lists one entry per CDR3 protein. The sample consists of roughly 120,000 distinct CDR3 sequences, about 32% of them appearing once. The sequences come from CD8+ T cells from cultured PBMCs, collected from culture after CMV antigen stimulation. All receptors come from a human donor in good health (CMV status not recorded). Some clones in this sample may be carry-over from other donors' samples.

The chain combines TRBV14 with TRBJ2-1; 7 nucleotides line up with TRBD1. The V gene's germline CDR1 is SGHDN and CDR2 FVKESK. This CDR3 comprises 19 residues. With 0 bases clipped from V and 0 bases from J, the junction kept 11 bases outside the gene matches. The CDR3 loop is CASSQDDRDPETSYNEQFF. CDR3 nucleotides: TGTGCCAGCAGCCAAGACGACAGGGATCCTGAGACCTCCTACAATGAGCAGTTCTTC.

This clonotype has a handful of counts. This sequence joins TRBV7-6 and TRBJ2-3; a weak D match, TRBD2 (6 bases). The CDR3 has 17 residues. CDR1 and CDR2 from the germline V gene are SGHVS and FNYEAQ. With 0 bases removed from V and 4 bases from J, the gap between germline ends came to 17 bases. CDR3 coding DNA: TGTGCCAGCAGCTTAGCGTACGGGGGTTTTACTGCAGATACGCAGTATTTT. Its protein product is CASSLAYGGFTADTQYF. The whole variable domain, filled in from reference TRBV7-6 and TRBJ2-3, reads GAGVSQSPRYKVTKRGQDVALRCDPISGHVSLYWYRQALGQGPEFLTYFNYEAQQDKSGLPNDRFSAERPEGSISTLTIQRTEQRDSAMYRCASSLAYGGFTADTQYFGPGTRLTVL.

The rearrangement uses TRBV7-6 and TRBJ2-5, with D maybe TRBD1 (6 bases). Deletions cut 2 bases from V and 0 bases from J, with 7 bases between. Per germline, CDR1 SGHVS and CDR2 FNYEAQ. The CDR3 covers 14 residues. The CDR3 DNA sequence: TGTGCCAGCAGCTTACAGGGGTACCAAGAGACCCAGTACTTC. It encodes CASSLQGYQETQYF.

The chain couples TRBV4-1 to TRBJ2-4; D tentatively fits TRBD1 or TRBD2 (5 bases each). Trimming left V 4 bases short and J 0 bases short, with 10 bases between. Germline assignment: CDR1 MGHRA and CDR2 YSYEKL. The CDR3 extends over 15 amino acids. CDR3 DNA sequence: TGCGCCAGCAGCCCCAGGGACCTAGCCAAAAACATTCAGTACTTC. The encoded protein is CASSPRDLAKNIQYF.

The chain has TRBV11-2 and TRBJ2-5; TRBD1 matches 8 bases. The CDR3 extends over 20 amino acids. Germline-derived CDR1 and CDR2 are SGHAT and FQNNGV. The junction had 16 bases not matched to a gene; V was cut back by 0 bases and J by 1 base. The CDR3: CASSLEGVRSGRGPQETQYF. Here the CDR3 DNA reads TGTGCCAGCAGCTTAGAGGGGGTTAGATCCGGCAGGGGGCCCCAAGAGACCCAGTACTTC.